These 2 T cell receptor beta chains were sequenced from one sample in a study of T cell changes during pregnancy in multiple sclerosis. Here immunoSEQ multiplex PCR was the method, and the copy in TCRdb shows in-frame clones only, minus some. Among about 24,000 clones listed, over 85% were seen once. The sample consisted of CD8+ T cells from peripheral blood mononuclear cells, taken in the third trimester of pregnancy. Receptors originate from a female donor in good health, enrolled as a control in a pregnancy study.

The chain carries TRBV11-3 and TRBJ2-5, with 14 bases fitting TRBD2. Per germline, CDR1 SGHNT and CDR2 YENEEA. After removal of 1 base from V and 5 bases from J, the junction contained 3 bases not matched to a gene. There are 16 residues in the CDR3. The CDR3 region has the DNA TGTGCCAGCAGCTTAGGGGGACTAGCGGGAGAGGAGACCCAGTACTTC. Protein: CASSLGGLAGEETQYF.

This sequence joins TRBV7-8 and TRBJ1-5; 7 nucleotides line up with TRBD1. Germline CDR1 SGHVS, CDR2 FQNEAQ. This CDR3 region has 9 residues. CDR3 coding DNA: TGTGCTACAGGGGTGCCCCAGCATTTT. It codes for CATGVPQHF.